This is a list of T cell receptor beta chains from one sample in a study of T cells in Graves' hyperthyroidism and ophthalmopathy. TCRdb passed the multiplex PCR reads through MiXCR, listing each CDR3 protein once. Of fewer than 900,000 distinct CDR3 sequences listed, about 19% are singletons. The sequenced sample was blood. Receptor source: a woman between 50 and 59 years old with Graves' hyperthyroidism that later progressed to Graves' ophthalmopathy. The CDR3 runs from the conserved cysteine through the conserved F or W. The D gene is left open where the match is weak. Some rows mark clone size as missing; the rest say once, few, many or name a class of expanded clone.

v_call d_call clone_size cdr3_aa
TRBV2 . many CASSEGAGANVLTF
TRBV29-1 . . CGARESGDQPQHF
TRBV5-1 . many CASSRGPDTQYF
TRBV5-4 . . CASSFAPEVYEQYF
TRBV5-4 TRBD2 few CASSYMGLAGGQEQFF
TRBV20-1 . . CSARAEGSYNSPLHF
TRBV19 TRBD1 . CASIDRDPNTEAFF
TRBV24-1 . . CATGWGATNTGELFF
TRBV4-1 . . CASSQGIRGETQYF
TRBV20-1 TRBD1 . CSARDGTGFLDTQYF
TRBV11-2 . few CASSLGGDGENIQYF
TRBV20-1 . many CSAMGLETQYF
TRBV5-4 . . CASSPLLGDTDTQYF
TRBV3-1 . . CASSQFSGNQETQYF
TRBV7-9 TRBD2 . CASSSSGGHQQETQYF
TRBV18 TRBD2 . CASSQRGRKETQYF
TRBV7-3 . many CASSSRGGEKLFF
TRBV13 . few CASSPRLRVVNEQFF
TRBV3-1 TRBD1 many CASSQVDRGHEQFF
TRBV18 . . CATFASGVAPQETQYF
TRBV7-2 TRBD1 . CASSLTGGPGNTDTQYF
TRBV3-1 TRBD1 . CASSQEGTGAGKLFF
TRBV11-2 TRBD1 many CASSPGQGGVNEQFF
TRBV20-1 . few CSARMGGLIDEQFF
TRBV11-2 . many CASSPLGGASTEAFF